The next 3 T cell receptor beta chains were all read from a single sample in a study of CD8+CD57+ T cells in acquired aplastic anemia. TCR beta VDJ combinations and CDR3 sequences were profiled from genomic DNA. TCRdb fed the reads into MiXCR, producing one record per CDR3 protein. The sample lists some 220,000 distinct CDR3 sequences, 34% occurring once. The sequenced sample consisted of sorted CD4+, CD8+, or CD8+CD57+ T cells (not recorded which) from PBMCs. The receptors were sampled from a human donor in good health, serving as a control.

There are a few counts of this clonotype. The chain couples TRBV7-2 to TRBJ1-2, with a possible D match to TRBD1 (5 bases). The CDR3 loop spans 15 amino acids. Trimming pared 5 bases from V and 5 bases from J, leaving 18 bases between. Looked up from germline, CDR1 is SGHTA and CDR2 is FQGNSA. CDR3 in amino acids: CASSRLSAGGYGYTF. The CDR3 region has the DNA TGTGCCAGCAGCCGCCTTTCGGCGGGGGGATATGGCTACACCTTC.

Note on this clonotype: At one of its ends the junction is not consistent with the germline gene, which may arise from a read error. The genes are TRBV11-1 and TRBJ2-7; 8 positions agree with TRBD2. From germline, CDR1 is SGHAT and CDR2 FQDESV (reference sequence). The length of the CDR3 is 13 residues. The CDR3 loop is CASSLAGGKEQYF. For the CDR3, the DNA is TGTGCCAGCAGCCTAGCGGGCGGAAAGGAGCAGTACTTC.

This clonotype was observed at least ten times. The V gene is TRBV5-1, the J gene TRBJ2-7, with TRBD1 matching over 7 bases. The junction had 6 bases not matched to a gene; V was cut back by 3 bases and J by 0 bases. The CDR3 covers 15 residues. Germline lookup yields CDR1 SGHRS and CDR2 YFSETQ. The CDR3 sequence: CASSSRGLSSYEQYF. As DNA, the CDR3 is TGCGCCAGCAGCTCCAGGGGGTTGAGCTCCTACGAGCAGTACTTC.